This is a list of T cell receptor beta chains from one sample in a study of T cell responses to AZD1222 COVID-19 vaccine. Data came from immunoSEQ multiplex PCR; TCRdb stores just in-frame clones and leaves some out. The table includes fewer than 100,000 clones, about 88% detected once. The specimen comprised peripheral blood, sampled 28 days after the second AZD1222 dose. The receptors were sampled from an adult who received the AZD1222 COVID-19 vaccine. The CDR3 runs from the conserved cysteine through the conserved F or W.

TRBV7-9,TRBJ1-2,CASSFRPRGGYTF
TRBV10-3,TRBJ1-5,CAISAGIGQPQHF
TRBV6-1,TRBJ1-1,CASSESGGGTEAFF
TRBV6-1,TRBJ1-6,CASSDPFQDLLHF
TRBV5-1,TRBJ2-7,CASSSIGTGKGEQYF
TRBV27,TRBJ1-5,CASSLSGRLSNQPQHF
TRBV6-1,TRBJ2-2,CASSNSGGASGELFF
TRBV7-9,TRBJ2-1,CASSLALEPNEQFF
TRBV29-1,TRBJ1-2,CSVRGEVNYGYTF
TRBV6-5,TRBJ1-4,CASSYYRVEKLFF
TRBV5-1,TRBJ2-2,CASSPGAGELFF
TRBV19,TRBJ1-4,CASSSRGTNEKLFF
TRBV6-5,TRBJ1-5,CASRGQGWSNQPQHF
TRBV3-1/TRBV3-2,TRBJ1-1,CASSQGGWNTEAFF
TRBV15,TRBJ2-7,CATSRDRLNYEQYF
TRBV10-3,TRBJ1-6,CAISEAAGGRSPLHF
TRBV24-1,TRBJ1-5,CATSDQTEAQHF
TRBV5-1,TRBJ1-2,CASSLAGTYGYTF
TRBV6-5,TRBJ1-4,CASSINVMSNEKLFF
TRBV6-5,TRBJ1-3,CASSYSAGTGGNTIYF
TRBV29-1,TRBJ1-4,CSVEGGTNEKLFF
TRBV9,TRBJ1-1,CASNQTGSKNTEAFF